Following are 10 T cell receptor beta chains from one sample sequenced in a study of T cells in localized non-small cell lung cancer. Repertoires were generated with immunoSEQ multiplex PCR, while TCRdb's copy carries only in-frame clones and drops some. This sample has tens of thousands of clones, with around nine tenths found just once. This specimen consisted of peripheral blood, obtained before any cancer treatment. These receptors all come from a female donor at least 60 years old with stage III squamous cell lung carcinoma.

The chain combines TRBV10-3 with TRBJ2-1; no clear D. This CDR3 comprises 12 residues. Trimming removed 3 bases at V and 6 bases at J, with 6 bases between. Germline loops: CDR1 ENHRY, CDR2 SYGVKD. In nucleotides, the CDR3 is TGTGCCATCAGTGAATTGGGCAATGAGCAGTTCTTC. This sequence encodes CAISELGNEQFF.

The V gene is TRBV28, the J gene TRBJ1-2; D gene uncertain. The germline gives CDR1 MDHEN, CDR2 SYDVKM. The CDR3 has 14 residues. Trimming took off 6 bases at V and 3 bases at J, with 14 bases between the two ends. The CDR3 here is CASSLGSGDYGYTF. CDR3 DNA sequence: TGTGCCAGCAGCCTAGGGAGCGGTGACTATGGCTACACCTTC.

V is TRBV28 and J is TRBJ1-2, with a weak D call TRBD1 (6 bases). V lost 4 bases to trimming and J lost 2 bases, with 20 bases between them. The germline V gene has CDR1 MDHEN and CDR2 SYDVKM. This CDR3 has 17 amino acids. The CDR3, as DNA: TGTGCCAGCAGTTCCCCCCGGGGGGGCACTGTCAACTATGGCTACACCTTC. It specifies CASSSPRGGTVNYGYTF.

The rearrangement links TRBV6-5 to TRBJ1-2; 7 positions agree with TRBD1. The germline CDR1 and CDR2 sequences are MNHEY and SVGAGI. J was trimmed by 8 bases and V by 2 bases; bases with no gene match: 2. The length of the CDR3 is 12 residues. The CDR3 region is CASSYAGGGYTF. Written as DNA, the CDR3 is TGTGCCAGCAGTTACGCAGGGGGAGGCTACACCTTC.

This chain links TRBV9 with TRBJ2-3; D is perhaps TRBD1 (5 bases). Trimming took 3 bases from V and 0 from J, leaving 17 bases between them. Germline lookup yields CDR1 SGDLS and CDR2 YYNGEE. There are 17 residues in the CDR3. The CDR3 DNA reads TGTGCCAGCAGCGGGTTCTCCCCGCAGGGAAGCACAGATACGCAGTATTTT. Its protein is CASSGFSPQGSTDTQYF.

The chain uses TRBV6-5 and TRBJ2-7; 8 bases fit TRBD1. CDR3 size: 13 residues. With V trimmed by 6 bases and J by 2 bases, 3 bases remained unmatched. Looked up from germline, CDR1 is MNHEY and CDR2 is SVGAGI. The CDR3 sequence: CASSRGQAYEQYF. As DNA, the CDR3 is TGTGCCAGCAGCCGGGGACAGGCCTACGAGCAGTACTTC.

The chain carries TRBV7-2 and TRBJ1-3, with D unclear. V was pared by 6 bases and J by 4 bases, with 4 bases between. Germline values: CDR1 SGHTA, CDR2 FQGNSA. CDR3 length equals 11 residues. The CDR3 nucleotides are TGTGCCAGCAGTACAGGAAACACCATATATTTT. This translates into CASSTGNTIYF.

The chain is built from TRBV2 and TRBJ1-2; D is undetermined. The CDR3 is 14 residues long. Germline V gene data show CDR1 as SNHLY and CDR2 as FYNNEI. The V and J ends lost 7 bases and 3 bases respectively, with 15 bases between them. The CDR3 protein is CASNWVNADYGYTF. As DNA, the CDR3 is TGTGCCAGCAATTGGGTAAATGCGGACTATGGCTACACCTTC.

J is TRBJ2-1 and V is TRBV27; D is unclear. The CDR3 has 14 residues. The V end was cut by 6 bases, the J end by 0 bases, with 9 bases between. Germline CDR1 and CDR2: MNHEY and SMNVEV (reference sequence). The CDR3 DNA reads TGTGCCAGCAGCCCGGTCGGCTCCTACAATGAGCAGTTCTTC. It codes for CASSPVGSYNEQFF.

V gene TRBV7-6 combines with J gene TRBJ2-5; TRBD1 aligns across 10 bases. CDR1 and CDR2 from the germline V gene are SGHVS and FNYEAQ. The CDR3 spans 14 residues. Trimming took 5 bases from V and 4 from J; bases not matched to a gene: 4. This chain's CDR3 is CASSRGQGGETQYF. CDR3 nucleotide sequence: TGTGCCAGCAGCCGAGGACAGGGGGGAGAGACCCAGTACTTC.